There are a few counts of the clone carrying this T cell receptor beta chain. Its target is unknown. The source of the sample is a study of beta chain features in type 1 diabetes. General study points: For Type 1 diabetes patients, all four CD4+ subsets carried TCRB CDR3s that were moderately but significantly shorter.

Reverse transcribing all isolated RNA meant expressed TCRB transcripts were sequenced. The repertoire was sequenced with immunoSEQ multiplex PCR; TCRdb's copy has only in-frame clones and lacks some. The table shows 230,000 or so clones, with 16% occurring only once. The germline V and J ends were trimmed by 3 bases and 7 bases, with 12 bases remaining between them. CDR3 length equals 14 residues. Germline CDR1 and CDR2: ENHRY and SYGVKD. Material: naive CD4+ T cells from blood. This TCR was sampled from a man aged 25-45 years with type 1 diabetes. V and J are TRBV10-3 and TRBJ2-2, with D maybe TRBD1 (5 bases). The CDR3 sequence: CAISDKGSNGELFF. As DNA, the CDR3 is TGTGCCATCAGTGATAAGGGGTCCAACGGGGAGCTGTTTTTT.